This T cell receptor beta chain was observed in a study of blood T cells in healthy people across ages. CDR1 and CDR2 from the germline V gene are SGDLS and YYNGEE. This CDR3 is built from 16 residues. Germline trimming cut 4 bases from V and 7 bases from J; bases unmatched to any gene: 11. Using a J-beta primer mix together with a sample-barcoded 5' primer, a second PCR was run for roughly 6 to 12 cycles. Unique molecular identifiers of 12 random nucleotides labeled each cDNA. TCRdb analysed the 5' RACE reads with MiXCR anew, one entry per CDR3 protein. This table holds some 800,000 distinct CDR3 sequences, under 45% found once.

The receptor was derived from a man between 60 and 70 years old in good health. The J gene is TRBJ1-4, the V gene TRBV9; 9 bases fit TRBD1. Sequencing was carried out using blood. CDR3 DNA sequence: TGTGCCAGCAGCACCAACAAGGACAGGGGAGGTGAAAAACTGTTTTTT. This translates into CASSTNKDRGGEKLFF.